Presented here are 28 T cell receptor beta chains from one specimen sequenced in a study of blood T cell repertoires in COVID-19. Produced via immunoSEQ multiplex PCR; TCRdb's table is partial and in-frame only. Among some 160,000 clones listed, about 83% were seen once. Sequencing used peripheral blood. The receptor set was obtained from a woman aged 70-85 years with COVID-19, enrolled during active disease.

This rearrangement joins TRBV19 to TRBJ1-2, with 11 bases lining up with TRBD1. Germline CDR1 LNHDA, CDR2 SQIVND (reference sequence). V was clipped by 6 bases and J by 0 bases; unmatched bases: 6. The CDR3 totals 16 residues. CDR3 loop: CASSGDRGETNYGYTF. The CDR3 nucleotides are TGTGCCAGTAGCGGGGACAGGGGGGAAACTAACTATGGCTACACCTTC.

The chain recombines TRBV7-2 with TRBJ2-5; no clear D. Germline loops: CDR1 SGHTA, CDR2 FQGNSA. The CDR3 consists of 14 residues. V was clipped by 1 base and J by 7 bases, with 13 bases between them. The CDR3 protein is CASSLDTSSGTQYF. CDR3 bases: TGTGCCAGCAGCTTAGATACCAGTTCGGGGACCCAGTACTTC.

This clone was seen once. The rearrangement joins TRBV5-1 to TRBJ2-3; 9 bases fit TRBD2. Per germline, CDR1 SGHRS and CDR2 YFSETQ. CDR3 length equals 15 residues. Trimming removed 3 bases from V and 0 bases from J; junction bases left unmatched: 2. The DNA of the CDR3 is TGCGCCAGCAGCTCGGGACTAGCCAGCACAGATACGCAGTATTTT. It encodes CASSSGLASTDTQYF.

This clone was detected once. V usage is TRBV6-5 and J usage is TRBJ1-2, with D possibly TRBD1 on 5 matching bases. The CDR3 covers 15 residues. Germline-derived CDR1 and CDR2 are MNHEY and SVGAGI. CDR3 loop: CVWGGNGSTEGGYTF. In DNA form, the CDR3 reads TGTGTCTGGGGGGGGAACGGGTCCACGGAAGGAGGCTACACCTTC.

V gene TRBV11-3 combines with J gene TRBJ1-6, with 9 bases identical to TRBD1. CDR3 length equals 13 residues. Germline values: CDR1 SGHNT, CDR2 YENEEA. With 6 bases clipped from V and 10 bases from J, the junction kept 4 bases outside the gene matches. CDR3: CASRRDRDSPLHF. The CDR3 region has the DNA TGTGCCAGCAGAAGGGACAGGGACTCACCCCTCCACTTT.

This clone has a handful of counts. This sequence joins TRBV9 and TRBJ1-1; D possibly corresponds to TRBD1 (6 bases). CDR3 length equals 14 residues. V dropped 4 bases and J dropped 1 base, with 11 bases sitting between them. Germline CDR1 and CDR2: SGDLS and YYNGEE. CDR3 residues: CASSIGGENTEAFF. CDR3 DNA sequence: TGTGCCAGCAGCATAGGGGGGGAGAACACTGAAGCTTTCTTT. The whole variable domain, remainder taken from reference TRBV9 and TRBJ1-1, is DSGVTQTPKHLITATGQRVTLRCSPRSGDLSVYWYQQSLDQGLQFLIQYYNGEERAKGNILERFSAQQFPDLHSELNLSSLELGDSALYFCASSIGGENTEAFFGQGTRLTVV.

V gene TRBV30 combines with J gene TRBJ1-2, with TRBD1 matching 9 bases. The CDR3 is 15 residues long. From germline, CDR1 is GTSNPN and CDR2 SVGIG (reference sequence). Losses at the gene ends were 7 bases for V and 7 bases for J; bases not matched to a gene: 16. CDR3 DNA sequence: TGTGCCTCTCCGTGGGGGACAGGGCTTCTACGTGGCTACACCTTC. Its translation: CASPWGTGLLRGYTF.

V and J are TRBV2 and TRBJ2-7; 8 bases are shared with TRBD1. Germline CDR1 reads SNHLY; CDR2 reads FYNNEI. V was clipped by 6 bases and J by 4 bases; unmatched bases: 11. The CDR3 runs to 15 residues. Here the CDR3 reads CASRGVWTGRYEQYF. In nucleotides, the CDR3 is TGTGCCAGCAGAGGTGTCTGGACAGGGAGGTACGAGCAGTACTTC.

J is TRBJ2-5 and V is TRBV6-5; tentative D call: TRBD2 (7 bases). The CDR3 consists of 14 residues. Germline CDR1 and CDR2: MNHEY and SVGAGI. V lost 8 bases to trimming and J lost 2 bases, with 15 bases between them. CDR3 amino acids: CASRSRGAQETQYF. The DNA for the CDR3 is TGTGCCAGCCGTTCCCGGGGGGCACAAGAGACCCAGTACTTC.

This chain connects TRBV28 to TRBJ1-5, with 7 bases aligning to TRBD1. The germline gives CDR1 MDHEN, CDR2 SYDVKM. Trimming took 8 bases from V and 6 from J; bases not matched to a gene: 4. The CDR3 is 12 amino acids. The CDR3 DNA follows: TGTGCCAGCCGCAGGGGGGTTCAGCCCCAGCATTTT. It encodes CASRRGVQPQHF.

The chain uses TRBV2 and TRBJ2-3; D is possibly TRBD2 (6 bases). Trimming cost V 4 bases and J 2 bases, with 16 bases left between them. CDR3 length: 16 amino acids. Germline V gene lookup returns CDR1 SNHLY and CDR2 FYNNEI. CDR3: CASSATGTSLTDTQYF. DNA for the CDR3: TGTGCCAGCAGTGCGACCGGGACTTCCCTCACAGATACGCAGTATTTT.

The rearrangement joins TRBV2 to TRBJ1-6; perhaps TRBD1 as D (5 bases). CDR1 is SNHLY, CDR2 FYNNEI, per germline. The CDR3 totals 13 residues. Between the trimmed V and J ends, which lost 6 bases and 12 bases, there was a span of 15 bases. CDR3 sequence reads: CASRDPGRLPLHF. The CDR3 nucleotides are TGTGCCAGCAGGGACCCAGGGAGGTTACCCCTCCACTTT. The whole variable domain, filled in from reference TRBV2 and TRBJ1-6, reads EPEVTQTPSHQVTQMGQEVILRCVPISNHLYFYWYRQILGQKVEFLVSFYNNEISEKSEIFDDQFSVERPDGSNFTLKIRSTKLEDSAMYFCASRDPGRLPLHFGNGTRLTVT.

V gene TRBV5-1 combines with J gene TRBJ1-2, with TRBD1 matching over 7 bases. The CDR3 has 15 residues. Germline CDR1 is SGHRS and CDR2 is YFSETQ. Germline trimming cut 2 bases from V and 5 bases from J; bases unmatched to any gene: 9. The CDR3 here is CASSFGTAYVYGYTF. The CDR3, as DNA: TGCGCCAGCAGCTTCGGGACAGCTTATGTTTATGGCTACACCTTC.

DNA of the CDR3: TGTGCCAGCAGCTTAATGGGCAGGGGCCATCCCTACGAGCAGTACTTC. Protein: CASSLMGRGHPYEQYF. The chain carries TRBV7-2 and TRBJ2-7; the D gene is possibly TRBD1 (6 bases). V was cut by 2 bases and J by 2 bases, with 16 bases left in between. The CDR3 has 16 amino acids. Germline loops: CDR1 SGHTA, CDR2 FQGNSA.

V and J are TRBV2 and TRBJ1-5; D is unclear. The CDR3 totals 14 residues. The V end lost 2 bases, the J end lost 2 bases, and 7 bases lay between the germline ends. From germline, CDR1 is SNHLY and CDR2 FYNNEI. The chain's CDR3 is CASSEMAGNQPQHF. CDR3 DNA sequence: TGTGCCAGCAGTGAAATGGCCGGCAATCAGCCCCAGCATTTT.

This clone was counted a few times. V and J are TRBV2 and TRBJ1-1; 9 bases map to TRBD1. Germline values: CDR1 SNHLY, CDR2 FYNNEI. The CDR3 has 17 residues. The V and J ends lost 4 bases and 5 bases, in that order; junction bases with no gene match: 14. CDR3 in DNA: TGTGCCAGCAGTGCAACCGGGGGGACAGGGACTAGGACTGAAGCTTTCTTT. Translation gives CASSATGGTGTRTEAFF. Filled out from reference TRBV2 and TRBJ1-1, the complete variable domain reads EPEVTQTPSHQVTQMGQEVILRCVPISNHLYFYWYRQILGQKVEFLVSFYNNEISEKSEIFDDQFSVERPDGSNFTLKIRSTKLEDSAMYFCASSATGGTGTRTEAFFGQGTRLTVV.

J is TRBJ1-4 and V is TRBV18; D gene unclear. The length of the CDR3 is 13 residues. The V gene's germline CDR1 is KGHSH and CDR2 LQKENI. The V and J ends lost 3 bases and 6 bases respectively, with 8 bases between them. The CDR3 here is CASSPDGDEKLFF. The CDR3 DNA follows: TGTGCCAGCTCACCGGATGGAGATGAAAAACTGTTTTTT. The variable domain in full, with the rest retrieved from reference TRBV18 and TRBJ1-4, is NAGVMQNPRHLVRRRGQEARLRCSPMKGHSHVYWYRQLPEEGLKFMVYLQKENIIDESGMPKERFSAEFPKEGPSILRIQQVVRGDSAAYFCASSPDGDEKLFFGSGTQLSVL.

The gene calls are TRBV5-5 and TRBJ2-5; possible D gene TRBD2, 5 bases. The CDR3 loop spans 14 amino acids. Trimming cost V 2 bases and J 3 bases, with 11 bases left between them. Germline V gene data show CDR1 as SGHKS and CDR2 as YYEKEE (reference sequence). This CDR3 reads CASSFEGREETQYF. The CDR3 DNA reads TGTGCCAGCAGCTTTGAGGGCAGAGAAGAGACCCAGTACTTC.

V usage is TRBV5-6 and J usage is TRBJ1-1; TRBD1 might be the D (6 bases). Germline V gives CDR1 SGHDT, CDR2 YYEEEE. Trimming took off 3 bases at V and 0 bases at J, with 12 bases between the two ends. The CDR3 runs to 15 residues. In nucleotides, the CDR3 is TGTGCCAGCAGCTCTCGGGGACACATGAACACTGAAGCTTTCTTT. It yields the protein CASSSRGHMNTEAFF.

The V and J genes are TRBV11-2 and TRBJ1-6; D is possibly TRBD1 (6 bases). Germline V lookup: CDR1 SGHAT, CDR2 FQNNGV. The CDR3 consists of 15 residues. V dropped 1 base and J dropped 9 bases, with 13 bases sitting between them. The CDR3 region has the DNA TGTGCCAGCAGCTTAGGTCAGGGGAAGGGTTCACCCCTCCACTTT. Its translation is CASSLGQGKGSPLHF. Full variable domain (remainder filled in from reference TRBV11-2 and TRBJ1-6): EAGVAQSPRYKIIEKRQSVAFWCNPISGHATLYWYQQILGQGPKLLIQFQNNGVVDDSQLPKDRFSAERLKGVDSTLKIQPAKLEDSAVYLCASSLGQGKGSPLHFGNGTRLTVT.

The V gene is TRBV9, the J gene TRBJ2-3, with no clear D. Germline CDR1 and CDR2: SGDLS and YYNGEE. Deletions cut 4 bases from V and 5 bases from J, with 8 bases between. The CDR3 has 12 residues. CDR3 residues: CASSPKLDTQYF. The CDR3 DNA reads as TGTGCCAGCAGCCCCAAACTAGATACGCAGTATTTT.

The sample holds one count of this clone. The chain recombines TRBV20-1 with TRBJ2-3; 13 bases line up with TRBD2. The trim removed 3 bases at V and 3 bases at J, leaving 6 bases unmatched. The CDR3 covers 16 residues. Looked up from germline, CDR1 is DFQATT and CDR2 is SNEGSKA (reference sequence). In nucleotides, the CDR3 is TGCAGTGCTAGTCGCCCGGGACTAGCGGGGACAGATACGCAGTATTTT. Protein product: CSASRPGLAGTDTQYF.

V gene TRBV6-6 combines with J gene TRBJ2-7, with 7 bases matching TRBD1. Germline-derived CDR1 and CDR2 are MNHNY and SVGAGI (reference sequence). The trim removed 8 bases at V and 3 bases at J, leaving 7 bases unmatched. This CDR3 is 13 amino acids long. The CDR3 sequence: CASVGQENYEQYF. The CDR3 DNA follows: TGTGCCAGCGTAGGACAGGAAAACTACGAGCAGTACTTC.

The DNA of the CDR3 is TGTGCCAGCACCCCCACTGCCAGGGGCACTGAAGCTTTCTTT. It is translated as CASTPTARGTEAFF. The chain carries TRBV6-5 and TRBJ1-1, with TRBD1 as a possible D gene (6 bases). This CDR3 is 14 amino acids long. Trimming pared 7 bases from V and 4 bases from J, leaving 16 bases between. The germline V gene has CDR1 MNHEY and CDR2 SVGAGI.

This chain connects TRBV6-5 to TRBJ1-2, with D hard to call. Between the trimmed V and J ends, which lost 0 bases and 8 bases, there was a span of 13 bases. This CDR3 has 14 amino acids. Germline V gives CDR1 MNHEY, CDR2 SVGAGI. DNA of the CDR3: TGTGCCAGCAGTTACTCGCCGGCCAGGAAGGGCTACACCTTC. This sequence encodes CASSYSPARKGYTF.

The CDR3 sequence: CASSVGTSEQYF. CDR3 DNA sequence: TGCGCCAGCAGTGTCGGGACTAGCGAGCAGTACTTC. The genes are TRBV10-2 and TRBJ2-7; 8 nucleotides line up with TRBD2. The CDR3 covers 12 residues. The V and J ends lost 4 bases and 6 bases, in that order; junction bases with no gene match: 2. Germline values: CDR1 WSHSY, CDR2 SAAADI.

This clone was recorded a few times. This chain connects TRBV18 to TRBJ1-1; 11 bases agree with TRBD1. V was pared by 6 bases and J by 5 bases, with 5 bases of the junction left unmatched. The CDR3 length is 14 residues. Per the germline V gene, CDR1 is KGHSH and CDR2 is LQKENI. The CDR3, as DNA: TGTGCCAGCTCTCGGACAGGGGGCTATACTGAAGCTTTCTTT. Protein: CASSRTGGYTEAFF.

V gene TRBV5-1 combines with J gene TRBJ1-3; unclear D gene. Germline V gene lookup returns CDR1 SGHRS and CDR2 YFSETQ. There are 14 residues in the CDR3. V lost 2 bases, J lost 2 bases, and 8 bases lay in between. CDR3 protein: CASSFAEAGNTIYF. The DNA for the CDR3 is TGCGCCAGCAGCTTCGCGGAGGCTGGAAACACCATATATTTT.